This T cell receptor (beta chain) was identified during a study of blood T cell repertoires in COVID-19. In the study overall: Whether acute or convalescent, the COVID-19 samples came from the United States, Italy and Spain.

Per germline, CDR1 SGHNT and CDR2 YYREEE (reference sequence). This CDR3 comprises 14 residues. Trimming removed 2 bases from V and 4 bases from J; junction bases left unmatched: 5. Those enrolled, adults aged roughly 18 to 89 years, came from some 25 US areas. Donors of Cohort 3 who recovered were those that had two negative PCRs, clearance, or symptom resolution. Per the authors' pipeline: Researchers report that nucleated cell counts were estimated from reference gene primer amplification. Sequencing was performed with immunoSEQ multiplex PCR; in TCRdb, only in-frame clones are kept and a portion is missing. V and J calls and clone size are those listed in that table; D and trimming were worked out from the DNA. Counted here are hundreds of thousands of clones, about 87% occurring once; the ten biggest clones make up approximately 1.5%.

This receptor was taken from a woman aged 45-65 years who had recovered from COVID-19. J is TRBJ1-2 and V is TRBV5-4, with 7 bases fitting TRBD1. Sequencing was performed on PBMCs or T cells enriched from blood (not recorded which). For the CDR3, the DNA is TGTGCCAGCAGCTTTGGACAGGAGGGCTATGGCTACACCTTC. Encoded protein: CASSFGQEGYGYTF.